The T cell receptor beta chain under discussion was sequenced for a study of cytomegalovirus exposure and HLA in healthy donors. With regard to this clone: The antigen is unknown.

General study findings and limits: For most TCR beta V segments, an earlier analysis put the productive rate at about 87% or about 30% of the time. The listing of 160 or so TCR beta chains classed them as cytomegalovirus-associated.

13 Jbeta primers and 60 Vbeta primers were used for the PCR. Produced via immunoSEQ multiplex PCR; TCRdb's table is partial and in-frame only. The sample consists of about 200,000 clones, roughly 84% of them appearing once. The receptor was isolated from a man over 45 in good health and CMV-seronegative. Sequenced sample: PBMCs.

In nucleotides, the CDR3 is TGCGCCAGCAGCTTGGTGGGGGGGGTCACAGATACGCAGTATTTT. As protein: CASSLVGGVTDTQYF. The chain is built from TRBV5-1 and TRBJ2-3; 7 bases line up with TRBD2. Germline values: CDR1 SGHRS, CDR2 YFSETQ. The CDR3 spans 15 residues. J gave up 2 bases and V 0 bases, and 3 bases lay outside the gene matches.